These 27 T cell receptor beta chains originate from one sample sequenced in a study of shared clonotypes between healthy human individuals (dated by TCRdb to 2018 to 2021). The library was built by means of the immunoSEQ multiplex PCR assay. What TCRdb holds here is the immuneACCESS table cut down to in-frame rearrangements. Part of the clones is not present; checked against another copy, under half of the missing clones reflect an unresolved V gene, and the others are unexplained. This sample has some 1,600,000 clones in its table, and 98% of those were observed once. The biggest ten clones account for 0.4% to 0.55% of the sample. The sample comprised naive CD4+ T cells sorted from blood. Sample cell subset or site, as interpreted from the label and publication: CD45RA+ positively selected. The origin of the receptors is a man aged 25 to 45 in good health.

The chain recombines TRBV9 with TRBJ2-2, with D perhaps TRBD2 (6 bases). Germline loops: CDR1 SGDLS, CDR2 YYNGEE. V lost 3 bases, J lost 4 bases, and 13 bases lay in between. This CDR3 region has 15 residues. The DNA for the CDR3 is TGTGCCAGCAGCGCAAGACTAGAGCTCACCGGGGAGCTGTTTTTT. Protein product: CASSARLELTGELFF.

The J gene is TRBJ2-7, the V gene TRBV18; 12 nucleotides line up with TRBD2. The length of the CDR3 is 21 residues. Losses at the gene ends were 3 bases for V and 6 bases for J; bases not matched to a gene: 24. Germline CDR1 KGHSH, CDR2 LQKENI. CDR3 nucleotides: TGTGCCAGCTCACCCTCCTTGACACAGGGTCGACTAGCGGGAGTGAAGGGCGAGCAGTACTTC. Protein product: CASSPSLTQGRLAGVKGEQYF. Full variable domain (remainder filled in from reference TRBV18 and TRBJ2-7): NAGVMQNPRHLVRRRGQEARLRCSPMKGHSHVYWYRQLPEEGLKFMVYLQKENIIDESGMPKERFSAEFPKEGPSILRIQQVVRGDSAAYFCASSPSLTQGRLAGVKGEQYFGPGTRLTVT.

On this clone: Additional DNA sequences in this sample encode the identical CDR3. The chain joins TRBV28 to TRBJ1-5; D gene uncertain. Between the trimmed V and J ends, which lost 4 bases and 7 bases, there was a span of 8 bases. Germline CDR1 and CDR2: MDHEN and SYDVKM. The CDR3 sequence is 12 residues long. Written as DNA, the CDR3 is TGTGCCAGCAGTTCCGTCCCGCAGCCCCAGCATTTT. Encoded protein: CASSSVPQPQHF.

About this clone: The same CDR3 is also encoded by other DNA sequences in this sample. This chain uses TRBV9 with TRBJ2-5; TRBD1 agrees at 8 bases. Looked up from germline, CDR1 is SGDLS and CDR2 is YYNGEE. The CDR3 contains 14 residues. With 0 bases clipped from V and 5 bases from J, the junction kept 3 bases outside the gene matches. CDR3 sequence: CASSVGQGRETQYF. The CDR3 DNA reads as TGTGCCAGCAGCGTAGGACAGGGGCGGGAGACCCAGTACTTC.

This sequence joins TRBV2 and TRBJ2-1; weak D call: TRBD1 (5 bases). This CDR3 comprises 15 residues. CDR1 is SNHLY and CDR2 is FYNNEI in the germline V gene. Trimming took off 5 bases at V and 0 bases at J, with 11 bases between the two ends. The CDR3 here is CASSLQVSSYNEQFF. The CDR3 DNA reads TGTGCCAGCAGTCTACAGGTTAGCTCCTACAATGAGCAGTTCTTC.

The rearrangement uses TRBV14 and TRBJ1-4; tentative D call: TRBD1 (5 bases). The germline gives CDR1 SGHDN, CDR2 FVKESK. The CDR3 sequence is 14 residues long. Trimming left V 4 bases short and J 8 bases short, with 14 bases between. The CDR3 sequence is CASSLWGTREKLFF. The CDR3 DNA is TGTGCCAGCAGCCTATGGGGCACCCGCGAAAAACTGTTTTTT.

V gene TRBV25-1 combines with J gene TRBJ2-1, with 10 nucleotides matching TRBD2. This CDR3 spans 16 amino acids. V was pared by 8 bases and J by 3 bases, with 10 bases of the junction left unmatched. From germline, CDR1 is MGHDK and CDR2 SYGVNS. The CDR3, as DNA: TGTGCCAGCTCCCTTAGCGGGAGGAACAACTACAATGAGCAGTTCTTC. Encoded protein: CASSLSGRNNYNEQFF. The complete variable domain, with remaining parts taken from reference TRBV25-1 and TRBJ2-1, reads EADIYQTPRYLVIGTGKKITLECSQTMGHDKMYWYQQDPGMELHLIHYSYGVNSTEKGDLSSESTVSRIRTEHFPLTLESARPSHTSQYLCASSLSGRNNYNEQFFGPGTRLTVL.

This clone was observed a single time. The chain has TRBV5-6 and TRBJ2-5, with 15 bases identical to TRBD2. Looked up from germline, CDR1 is SGHDT and CDR2 is YYEEEE. The CDR3 runs 17 residues. V dropped 4 bases and J dropped 5; count of bases not matched to a gene: 9. The CDR3 spells CASSVSGLAGGGETQYF. CDR3 in DNA: TGTGCCAGCAGCGTCTCGGGACTAGCGGGAGGAGGTGAGACCCAGTACTTC.

The chain couples TRBV19 to TRBJ2-5; 10 bases fit TRBD1. This CDR3 has 14 residues. The trim removed 5 bases at V and 5 bases at J, leaving 5 bases unmatched. From germline, CDR1 is LNHDA and CDR2 SQIVND (reference sequence). The DNA for the CDR3 is TGTGCCAGTAGTCCCCTGGGACAGGGGGAGACCCAGTACTTC. Protein sequence: CASSPLGQGETQYF.

The genes are TRBV7-9 and TRBJ2-5, with D tentatively TRBD1 or TRBD2 (5 bases each). Germline V gene data show CDR1 as SEHNR and CDR2 as FQNEAQ (reference sequence). The CDR3 loop spans 14 amino acids. Deletions cut 2 bases from V and 10 bases from J, with 17 bases between. CDR3 DNA sequence: TGTGCCAGCAGCTTATTCATCTCGGGGCGAGGCCAGTACTTC. Protein product: CASSLFISGRGQYF.

The chain combines TRBV2 with TRBJ2-3, with 9 bases aligning to TRBD1. CDR3 length: 14 residues. Trimming removed 8 bases from V and 1 base from J; junction bases left unmatched: 4. Germline CDR1 reads SNHLY; CDR2 reads FYNNEI. The CDR3 bases are TGTGCCAGCGGAAGACAGGGGGGCACAGATACGCAGTATTTT. Translating gives CASGRQGGTDTQYF.

V is TRBV19 and J is TRBJ1-1; TRBD1 might be the D (5 bases). CDR3 length: 16 amino acids. Trimming removed 3 bases from V and 3 bases from J, with 17 bases in between. Looked up from germline, CDR1 is LNHDA and CDR2 is SQIVND (reference sequence). The CDR3 here is CASSIPGLGGDTEAFF. The CDR3 nucleotides are TGTGCCAGTAGTATTCCGGGGTTAGGAGGGGACACTGAAGCTTTCTTT.

About this clone: Other DNA sequences of this sample code for an identical CDR3. The gene calls are TRBV5-1 and TRBJ2-1; 8 positions match TRBD2. Germline trimming cut 0 bases from V and 7 bases from J; bases unmatched to any gene: 3. Per germline, CDR1 SGHRS and CDR2 YFSETQ. This CDR3 is 14 amino acids long. The CDR3 here is CASSLAGGRNEQFF. For the CDR3, the DNA is TGCGCCAGCAGCTTGGCGGGCGGGAGGAATGAGCAGTTCTTC.

The rearrangement uses TRBV6-5 and TRBJ1-4; D might be TRBD1 (6 bases). Germline V CDR1 and CDR2: MNHEY, SVGAGI. The CDR3 covers 15 residues. Between the trimmed V and J ends, which lost 6 bases and 8 bases, there was a span of 19 bases. DNA of the CDR3: TGTGCCAGCAGAGGTCCGGGGGCGGTGGACGAAAAACTGTTTTTT. Residues: CASRGPGAVDEKLFF.

The J gene is TRBJ1-3, the V gene TRBV4-1; D unclear. This CDR3 region has 17 residues. The V gene's germline CDR1 is MGHRA and CDR2 YSYEKL. Trimming cost V 2 bases and J 0 bases, with 14 bases left between them. CDR3 loop: CASSQYFPRDSGNTIYF. CDR3 coding DNA: TGCGCCAGCAGCCAATACTTTCCACGGGACTCTGGAAACACCATATATTTT.

The chain combines TRBV7-8 with TRBJ2-3, with 11 bases that match TRBD2. The CDR3 is 19 residues long. J was trimmed by 0 bases and V by 4 bases; bases with no gene match: 12. The V gene's germline CDR1 is SGHVS and CDR2 FQNEAQ. The CDR3 is CASSSRGLAGGSSTDTQYF. Written as DNA, the CDR3 is TGTGCCAGCAGCTCCCGGGGCCTAGCGGGAGGTAGCAGCACAGATACGCAGTATTTT.

This sequence joins TRBV5-5 and TRBJ1-4; TRBD1 is a possible D gene (6 bases). Germline CDR1 SGHKS, CDR2 YYEKEE (reference sequence). Trimming cost V 4 bases and J 3 bases, with 13 bases left between them. The CDR3 loop spans 15 amino acids. CDR3: CASSKRGASNEKLFF. The CDR3 region has the DNA TGTGCCAGCAGCAAACGGGGGGCCTCTAATGAAAAACTGTTTTTT. Filled out from reference TRBV5-5 and TRBJ1-4, the complete variable domain reads DAGVTQSPTHLIKTRGQQVTLRCSPISGHKSVSWYQQVLGQGPQFIFQYYEKEERGRGNFPDRFSARQFPNYSSELNVNALLLGDSALYLCASSKRGASNEKLFFGSGTQLSVL.

The V call is TRBV28, the J call TRBJ2-2; D gene ambiguous. Germline CDR1 MDHEN, CDR2 SYDVKM. The CDR3 is 12 residues long. Trimming cost V 6 bases and J 5 bases, with 7 bases left between them. The CDR3 bases are TGTGCCAGCAGCGTCTCGACCGGGGAGCTGTTTTTT. This codes for CASSVSTGELFF.

The chain couples TRBV11-2 to TRBJ2-7; a weak D match, TRBD1 (6 bases). In germline, CDR1 is SGHAT, CDR2 FQNNGV. Trimming shortened V by 5 bases and J by 7 bases, and 24 bases separated the two germline ends. The CDR3 length is 16 residues. CDR3 in amino acids: CASSPPGTMGTGEQYF. DNA of the CDR3: TGTGCCAGCAGCCCCCCCGGGACAATGGGTACGGGGGAGCAGTACTTC.

This chain links TRBV7-2 with TRBJ2-2; TRBD1 agrees at 9 bases. V shed 5 bases and J 3 bases; nucleotides not matched to a gene: 4. The CDR3 contains 15 residues. Germline V gene data show CDR1 as SGHTA and CDR2 as FQGNSA. CDR3 DNA sequence: TGTGCCAGCAGCCTCGGACAGGGGTACACCGGGGAGCTGTTTTTT. This codes for CASSLGQGYTGELFF.

The CDR3 DNA reads TGTGCCAGCAGTGAACCGGGACGCCAGTCTGGGCAGTACTTC. Translation: CASSEPGRQSGQYF. This rearrangement joins TRBV6-1 to TRBJ2-7, with D possibly being TRBD1 or TRBD2 (5 bases each). CDR3 size: 14 residues. Per germline, CDR1 MNHNS and CDR2 SASEGT. The V end lost 2 bases, the J end lost 9 bases, and 17 bases lay between the germline ends.

The chain uses TRBV18 and TRBJ2-1, with 9 bases identical to TRBD2. V was clipped by 0 bases and J by 4 bases; unmatched bases: 4. Germline CDR1 reads KGHSH; CDR2 reads LQKENI. The CDR3 runs 16 residues. CDR3 sequence reads: CASSPPSSGTYNEQFF. The CDR3, as DNA: TGTGCCAGCTCACCACCGTCTAGCGGGACTTACAATGAGCAGTTCTTC.

The chain links TRBV29-1 to TRBJ1-4; TRBD1 might be the D (6 bases). Trimming stripped 2 bases from V and 7 bases from J, with 14 bases between. The CDR3 totals 14 residues. The germline CDR1 and CDR2 sequences are SQVTM and ANQGSEA. The CDR3 spells CSVEKQGGGEKLFF. CDR3 DNA sequence: TGCAGCGTTGAAAAACAGGGCGGTGGTGAAAAACTGTTTTTT.

The rearrangement joins TRBV19 to TRBJ1-5, with a tentative D call TRBD1 (6 bases). The CDR3 sequence is 16 residues long. The germline gives CDR1 LNHDA, CDR2 SQIVND (reference sequence). Trimming pared 4 bases from V and 7 bases from J, leaving 20 bases between. The CDR3 is CASSREPTGVGQPQHF. In DNA, the CDR3 is TGTGCCAGTAGTAGAGAACCGACAGGAGTTGGACAGCCCCAGCATTTT. Supplemented by reference TRBV19 and TRBJ1-5, the full variable domain reads DGGITQSPKYLFRKEGQNVTLSCEQNLNHDAMYWYRQDPGQGLRLIYYSQIVNDFQKGDIAEGYSVSREKKESFPLTVTSAQKNPTAFYLCASSREPTGVGQPQHFGDGTRLSIL.

The J gene is TRBJ2-7, the V gene TRBV2; TRBD2 aligns across 8 bases. This CDR3 has 13 amino acids. Trimming removed 7 bases from V and 7 bases from J; junction bases left unmatched: 9. Germline V gives CDR1 SNHLY, CDR2 FYNNEI. CDR3 sequence: CASNGLAGTEQYF. The CDR3, as DNA: TGTGCCAGCAATGGGCTAGCGGGTACTGAGCAGTACTTC.

The chain employs TRBV7-8 and TRBJ2-1, with 8 nucleotides matching TRBD1. The CDR3 is made up of 18 amino acids. Germline V gene sequence: CDR1 SGHVS, CDR2 FQNEAQ. V dropped 1 base and J dropped 6; count of bases not matched to a gene: 14. The CDR3 loop reads CASSLDEKDRDPSNEQFF. The CDR3 DNA reads as TGTGCCAGCAGCTTAGACGAAAAGGACAGGGATCCTAGCAATGAGCAGTTCTTC.

V is TRBV29-1 and J is TRBJ2-4; 12 nucleotides agree with TRBD2. V dropped 7 bases and J dropped 3; count of bases not matched to a gene: 13. The length of the CDR3 is 17 residues. Germline lookup yields CDR1 SQVTM and CDR2 ANQGSEA. The CDR3 region has the DNA TGCAGCGACACGACTAGCGGGAGACTCGAAGACAAAAACATTCAGTACTTC. It encodes CSDTTSGRLEDKNIQYF.